This TCR beta chain was identified in a study of T-cell memory formation after mild COVID-19. Study in general: Most TCR clusters belonged to a single donor.

The CDR3 covers 15 residues. J was trimmed by 8 bases and V by 7 bases; bases with no gene match: 13. Germline V gives CDR1 SQVTM, CDR2 ANQGSEA. The 5'RACE method, run with constant-segment primers, produced TCR alpha and TCR beta cDNA libraries (carrying sample barcodes and UMIs). Each CDR3 protein gets one entry after TCRdb re-called the 5' RACE reads with MiXCR. The sample includes roughly 50,000 distinct CDR3 sequences, 9% to 9.5% of them seen just once. The sample comprised PBMCs or a T cell subset sorted from them (not recorded which). The rearrangement joins TRBV29-1 to TRBJ2-3, with TRBD2 matching 12 bases. This receptor was obtained from a man younger than 35 who had mild COVID-19 (a few samples of this study predate the infection). Cell type and time point are not known. Here the CDR3 reads CSAKVLAGGPGTQYF. The CDR3 bases are TGCAGCGCCAAAGTGCTAGCGGGGGGGCCTGGTACGCAGTATTTT.